This T cell receptor beta chain derives from a study of CD8+ T cells in alopecia areata. Study information: Twice daily, treated patients received 5 to 10 mg of oral tofacitinib.

Treatment: oral pan-JAK inhibitor, 5-10 mg twice daily. Using a FACSAria, the CD4+ and CD8+ T cells were sorted from the PBMCs. Germline loops: CDR1 SQVTM, CDR2 ANQGSEA. This CDR3 is 12 amino acids long. Trimming pared 4 bases from V and 2 bases from J, leaving 7 bases between. Turning to this clone: Its antigen is not identified.

Study-wide points: Among the top 100, expanded CD8+ clones were significantly decreased by tofacitinib, as was scalp clonality. Affected scalp, especially in alopecia totalis/universalis, had a higher clonality than normal scalp did.

cDNA serving as the sequencing template came from extracted, reverse transcribed RNA. The protocol was immunoSEQ multiplex PCR, while the TCRdb copy is restricted to in-frame clones and leaves out a portion. The top ten clones hold 1.5% to 2% of a sample with some 220,000 clones, around three fifths of them seen once. The TCR sequence derives from a human donor with alopecia areata. The specimen was CD4+ T cells sorted from blood, collected at week 4, from a patient treated with tofacitinib. The chain combines TRBV29-1 with TRBJ2-3; D remains ambiguous. The CDR3 DNA follows: TGCAGCGTTGTTCCAGCCACAGATACGCAGTATTTT. Amino acid sequence: CSVVPATDTQYF.